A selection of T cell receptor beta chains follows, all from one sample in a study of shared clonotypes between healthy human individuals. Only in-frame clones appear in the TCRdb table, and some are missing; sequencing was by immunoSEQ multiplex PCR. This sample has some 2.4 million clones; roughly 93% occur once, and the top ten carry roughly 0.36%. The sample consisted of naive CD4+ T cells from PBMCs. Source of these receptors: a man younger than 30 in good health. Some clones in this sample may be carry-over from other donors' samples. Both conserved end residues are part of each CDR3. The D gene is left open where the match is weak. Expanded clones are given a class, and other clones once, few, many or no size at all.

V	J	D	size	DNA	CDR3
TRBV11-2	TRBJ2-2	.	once	TGTGCCAGCAGCTTAGATCGAAACAGGCGACCCACCGGGGAGCTGTTTTTT	CASSLDRNRRPTGELFF
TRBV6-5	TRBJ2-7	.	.	TGTGCCAGCAGTTATTCCCGGCTTCGGAGCTCCTACGAGCAGTACTTC	CASSYSRLRSSYEQYF
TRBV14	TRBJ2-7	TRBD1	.	TGTGCCAGCAGCTATTCAGGGGGATACTACGAGCAGTACTTC	CASSYSGGYYEQYF
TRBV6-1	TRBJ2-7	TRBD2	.	TGTGCCAGCACCTCGGGACTAGCGGGAGGCTACGAGCAGTACTTC	CASTSGLAGGYEQYF
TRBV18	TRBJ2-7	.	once	TGTGCCAGCTCCCAATGGGGGCCTTCAACCTACGAGCAGTACTTC	CASSQWGPSTYEQYF
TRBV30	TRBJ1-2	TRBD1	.	TGTGCCTGGAGTTATACAGGGGGCCTCGAGGGCTACACCTTC	CAWSYTGGLEGYTF
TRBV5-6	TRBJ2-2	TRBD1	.	TGTGCCAGCAGCACCTACAGGGGTACGAACACCGGGGAGCTGTTTTTT	CASSTYRGTNTGELFF
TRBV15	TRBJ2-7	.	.	TGTGCCACCAGCAGAGCAGGCACGAACTACGAGCAGTACTTC	CATSRAGTNYEQYF
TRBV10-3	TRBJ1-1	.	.	TGTGCCATCAGTGAACAACTCGGGGGGGCTGGGACTGAAGCTTTCTTT	CAISEQLGGAGTEAFF
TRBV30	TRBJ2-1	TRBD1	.	TGTGCCTGGATTGCACGGGACAGGCGCAACAATGAGCAGTTCTTC	CAWIARDRRNNEQFF
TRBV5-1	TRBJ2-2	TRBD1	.	TGCGCCAGCAGCTGGGCAGGGGGAGCCGGGGAGCTGTTTTTT	CASSWAGGAGELFF
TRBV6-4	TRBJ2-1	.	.	TGTGCCAGCAGTGACTCTTTCTTAGCATCCAGTGAGCAGTTCTTC	CASSDSFLASSEQFF
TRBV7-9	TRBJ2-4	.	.	TGTGCCAGCAGCTTAGAGGTAGCCAAAAACATTCAGTACTTC	CASSLEVAKNIQYF
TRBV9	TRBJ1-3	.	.	TGTGCCAGCAGCGTAGACCCGTCGCGTGGAAACACCATATATTTT	CASSVDPSRGNTIYF
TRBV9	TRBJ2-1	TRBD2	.	TGTGCCAGCAGCCAGACCGGGACTAGGGTCAATGAGCAGTTCTTC	CASSQTGTRVNEQFF
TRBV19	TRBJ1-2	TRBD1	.	TGTGCCAGTAGTCCAGGGGGCGCCTATGGCTACACCTTC	CASSPGGAYGYTF
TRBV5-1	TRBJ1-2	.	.	TGCGCCAGCAGTTTGGAACAGGGTTTCTATGGCTACACCTTC	CASSLEQGFYGYTF
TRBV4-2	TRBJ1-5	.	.	TGTGCCAGCAGCCAAGATGAGGGGTTGAGCCAGCCCCAGCATTTT	CASSQDEGLSQPQHF
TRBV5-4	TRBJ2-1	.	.	TGTGCCAGCAGAACCGACACTCACACCAATGAGCAGTTCTTC	CASRTDTHTNEQFF
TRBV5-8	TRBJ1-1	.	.	TGTGCCAGCAGCTTCTATCAGGGGCACGGGAACACTGAAGCTTTCTTT	CASSFYQGHGNTEAFF
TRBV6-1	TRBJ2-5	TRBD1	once	TGTGCCAGCAGTGACCGTGGACAGGGCCTTGTAGAGACCCAGTACTTC	CASSDRGQGLVETQYF
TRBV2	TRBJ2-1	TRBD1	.	TGTGCCAGCCTGCGAGACAGGGCGAAGTTCTTC	CASLRDRAKFF
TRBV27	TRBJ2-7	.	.	TGTGCCAGCAGTGCCGGGACAAACTACGAGCAGTACTTC	CASSAGTNYEQYF
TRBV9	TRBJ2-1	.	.	TGTGCCAGCAGCGTAGACGGTGGCAGGGCCGCTACCAATGAGCAGTTCTTC	CASSVDGGRAATNEQFF
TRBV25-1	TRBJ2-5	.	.	TGTGCCAGCAGTGAATCGGCGGGACTTAAGGAGACCCAGTACTTC	CASSESAGLKETQYF
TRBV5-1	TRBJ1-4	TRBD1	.	TGCGCCAGCAGCTTGGCCCCTGAACAGGGGGCTGCGGAAAAACTGTTTTTT	CASSLAPEQGAAEKLFF
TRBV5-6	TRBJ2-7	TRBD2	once	TGTGCCAGCAGCCTCCGGACTAGCGCTTACTACGAGCAGTACTTC	CASSLRTSAYYEQYF
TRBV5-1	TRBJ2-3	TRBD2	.	TGCGCCAGCAGCTTCCCGGGACTAGCGGGAGCTACTACGCAGTATTTT	CASSFPGLAGATTQYF
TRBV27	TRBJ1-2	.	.	TGTGCCAGCAGTTCCGGGACTAGTGGCTACACCTTC	CASSSGTSGYTF
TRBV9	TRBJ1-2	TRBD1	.	TGTGCCAGCAGCGTAGAGGCAGGGGGCAATGGCTACACCTTC	CASSVEAGGNGYTF
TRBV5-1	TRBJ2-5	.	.	TGCGCCAGCAGCTTGGGCACAGGGAAAGAGACCCAGTACTTC	CASSLGTGKETQYF
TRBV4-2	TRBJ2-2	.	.	TGTGCCAGCTCTTTTTGGATTGGGGACACCGGGGAGCTGTTTTTT	CASSFWIGDTGELFF
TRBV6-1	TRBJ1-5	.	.	TGTGCCAGCAGTATAGGGTGGGATCAGCCCCAGCATTTT	CASSIGWDQPQHF
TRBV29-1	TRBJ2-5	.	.	TGCAGCGTTGAGGTCGAGACCCAGTACTTC	CSVEVETQYF
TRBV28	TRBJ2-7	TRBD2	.	TGTGCCAGCAGTTCAACCCACCCGGGGGGGGGAAGGGGTCCGTACTTC	CASSSTHPGGGRGPYF
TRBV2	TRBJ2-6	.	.	TGTGCCAGAGGGGGTCCGGACACGGGACTCAAGGTCCTGACTTTC	CARGGPDTGLKVLTF
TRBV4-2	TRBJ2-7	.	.	TGTGCCAGCAGCTCCCGGCAGCTTGACTCCTACGAGCAGTACTTC	CASSSRQLDSYEQYF
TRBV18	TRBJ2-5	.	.	TGTGCCAGCTCGGTCGGGACACAAGAGACCCAGTACTTC	CASSVGTQETQYF
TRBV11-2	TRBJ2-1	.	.	TGTGCCAGCAGCCCACGTCGTTTTTATGAGCAGTTCTTC	CASSPRRFYEQFF
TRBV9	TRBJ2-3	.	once	TGTGCCAGCAGCGTAGGGGGAGCGCGGGGTGTGAATACGCAGTATTTT	CASSVGGARGVNTQYF
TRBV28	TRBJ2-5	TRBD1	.	TGTGCCAGCAGTGCCTACAGGGGCCAAGAGACCCAGTACTTC	CASSAYRGQETQYF
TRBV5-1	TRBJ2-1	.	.	TGCGCCAGCAGCTTGGCCGTGGACAATGAGCAGTTCTTC	CASSLAVDNEQFF
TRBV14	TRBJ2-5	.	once	TGTGCCAGCAGCCAGACGGGGAACCAAGAGACCCAGTACTTC	CASSQTGNQETQYF
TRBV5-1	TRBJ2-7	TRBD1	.	TGCGCCAGCAGCTTGACGCGGACAGGGGGCTCCGAGCAGTACTTC	CASSLTRTGGSEQYF
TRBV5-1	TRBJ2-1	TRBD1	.	TGCGCCAGCAGCGCCAGCGTAGGGGGCCCCCAGCATGAGCAGTTCTTC	CASSASVGGPQHEQFF
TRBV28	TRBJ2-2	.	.	TGTGCCACCCCGGGCAGGGCGAACACCGGGGAGCTGTTTTTT	CATPGRANTGELFF
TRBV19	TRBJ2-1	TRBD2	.	TGTGCCAGTAGTATGGCGGGAGAGATTAGCTCCTACAATGAGCAGTTCTTC	CASSMAGEISSYNEQFF
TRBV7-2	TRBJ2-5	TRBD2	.	TGTGCCAGCAGCTTAGCCAGGACTAGCGGGCAAGAGACCCAGTACTTC	CASSLARTSGQETQYF
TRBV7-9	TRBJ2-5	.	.	TGTGCCAGCAGCTTAGCGGCCGGGGGCGAAGGCCAGTACTTC	CASSLAAGGEGQYF
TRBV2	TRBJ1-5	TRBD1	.	TGTGCCACTACCGCAACAGGGGGCAATCAGCCCCAGCATTTT	CATTATGGNQPQHF
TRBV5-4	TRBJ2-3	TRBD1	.	TGTGCCAGCAGTGCCCCGGGACAGGGGCCAGATACGCAGTATTTT	CASSAPGQGPDTQYF
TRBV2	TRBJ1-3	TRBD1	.	TGTGCCAGCAACCGGGACAGCTTCTCTGGAAACACCATATATTTT	CASNRDSFSGNTIYF
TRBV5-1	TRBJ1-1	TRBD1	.	TGCGCCAGCAGCGCGGATGGGACAGTTAAAGCTTTCTTT	CASSADGTVKAFF
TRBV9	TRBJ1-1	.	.	TGTGCCAGCAGCCTACTCGGGGAGAACACTGAAGCTTTCTTT	CASSLLGENTEAFF
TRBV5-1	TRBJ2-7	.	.	TGCGCCAGCAGCCACCGACAGGAGAGCTACGAGCAGTACTTC	CASSHRQESYEQYF